The rows below give T cell receptor beta chains drawn from one sample of a study of blood T cell repertoires in COVID-19. Measured with immunoSEQ multiplex PCR; TCRdb has only the in-frame clones, and not every one. The repertoire holds nearly 400,000 clones, with roughly 89% as singletons. The sequencing input was PBMCs or T cells enriched from blood (not recorded which). Receptors originate from a woman aged 30 to 39 who had recovered from COVID-19. CDR3s include the opening cysteine and the closing phenylalanine or tryptophan.

V	J	CDR3
TRBV7-9	TRBJ1-1	CASSSLSLPIDRKNTEAFF
TRBV30	TRBJ1-3	CAWSPGQSGNTIYF
TRBV19	TRBJ1-5	CASSITPGVLAQPQHF
TRBV5-6	TRBJ1-2	CASSLGGQPYGYTF
TRBV19	TRBJ1-6	CASSATGRDSPLHF
TRBV21-1	TRBJ2-5	CASSKVAHYAGDFGETQYF
TRBV11-2	TRBJ1-5	CASSLGQNQPQHF
TRBV12-5	TRBJ1-1	CASGFGEGSATEAFF
TRBV11-2	TRBJ1-5	CASSTRQGSGSNQPQHF
TRBV28	TRBJ1-2	CASSRLGGYTF
TRBV15	TRBJ2-1	CATSRGDSHNEQFF
TRBV19	TRBJ1-4	CASSRSRQSNEKLFF
TRBV6-1	TRBJ2-3	CASSELRVLDTQYF
TRBV5-4	TRBJ1-1	CASTLGQGATEAFF
TRBV7-8	TRBJ1-5	CASSPTRDWAQHF
TRBV5-1	TRBJ2-2	CASRRTSGNTGELFF
TRBV7-9	TRBJ2-3	CASSLFGRGSRPTQYF
TRBV6-5	TRBJ1-2	CASSYRTGLGYTF
TRBV6-5	TRBJ2-1	CATVMTSGGHNEQFF
TRBV7-2	TRBJ1-2	CASSFAGSDYGYTF
TRBV15	TRBJ1-1	CATMDRGHFSEAFF
TRBV6-2/TRBV6-3	TRBJ1-6	CASSPGGPLHF
TRBV19	TRBJ2-1	CASSVTGNEQFF
TRBV18	TRBJ1-2	CASSLGSREFYYTF
TRBV5-1	TRBJ2-1	CASSLGEVRDNEQFF
TRBV9	TRBJ1-2	CASAPVGLGGYTF
TRBV11-1	TRBJ2-3	CASSLRTVFVADTQYF
TRBV13	TRBJ2-7	CASSLNPGEGHREQYF
TRBV12-3/TRBV12-4	TRBJ1-1	CASSFGEAFF
TRBV20-1	TRBJ1-3	CSASNGLFSGNTIYF
TRBV2	TRBJ2-2	CASSRAGNTGELFF
TRBV7-8	TRBJ1-5	CASSLTRIPGGNQPQHF
TRBV6-5	TRBJ2-7	CASRRDRGGSYEQYF
TRBV27	TRBJ2-5	CASRSLGAVYREETQYF
TRBV28	TRBJ2-1	CASSLGSRYNEQFF
TRBV11-2	TRBJ1-2	CASPEGDYGYTF
TRBV5-8	TRBJ2-5	CASSFSPGAQYQETQYF
TRBV6-5	TRBJ1-3	CASSTGPGNTIYF
TRBV20-1	TRBJ2-7	CSASTGGIYEQYF
TRBV18	TRBJ1-6	CASSPGTGNSPLHF
TRBV7-9	TRBJ1-1	CASRKQGDTEAFF
TRBV6-5	TRBJ2-2	CASNPAGVNTGELFF
TRBV5-1	TRBJ2-5	CASSLAKTQETQYF
TRBV5-4	TRBJ1-6	CASQGQGDYSPLHF
TRBV7-3	TRBJ2-7	CASSSPSVQVSYEQYF
TRBV27	TRBJ2-7	CASSLLWSGIPSEQYF
TRBV28	TRBJ2-2	CASSLGGGPPGELFF
TRBV10-3	TRBJ1-2	CAISESMLGSFDYTF
TRBV10-3	TRBJ1-5	CAIRSGTGNQTQHF
TRBV6-1	TRBJ1-5	CASSESGTGVNQPQHF
TRBV20-1	TRBJ2-1	CSASGGGASYNEQFF
TRBV27	TRBJ2-2	CASSLRLTHGAGELFF
TRBV19	TRBJ1-4	CASSTAGGEKLFF
TRBV19	TRBJ1-2	CASSIGPLLTGDYGYTF